Given below is one T cell receptor beta chain in context. The specificity of this receptor is unknown. No much larger clone exists at a distance of one base, and base qualities are not known. Libraries were made using the immunoSEQ multiplex PCR assay. A mixture of 60 forward primers for TCR Vbeta segments and 13 reverse primers for TCR Jbeta segments was used in the multiplex PCR. A multiplex PCR assay on genomic DNA amplified the CDR3 region of rearranged TCR beta genes. The amplified TCR beta libraries were sequenced on the Illumina HiSeq System as 87-base-pair reads. The paper's data handling went like this. A later analysis counted about 76 million unique TCR beta chains across the 690 or so repertoires, and some 11 million of these chains were shared by at least two donors. To remove PCR and sequencing errors, raw reads were error-corrected and collapsed into unique sequences using a nearest-neighbor algorithm that merged closely related sequences. CDR3 sequences were aligned to IMGT reference sequences to assign V, D and J gene segments. Each retained sequence needed at least a six-nucleotide match to both a V gene segment and a J gene segment. Rearrangements were called productive when the CDR3 lacked stop codons and stayed in frame with V and J; all others were non-productive. CDR3 was defined by IMGT convention, running from the second conserved V-encoded cysteine to the conserved J-encoded phenylalanine. The earlier analysis of roughly 590 of the donors excluded sequences that lacked an unambiguous match to a single V gene segment. An earlier analysis of under 750 of the donors called V segments functional above 56.7% productive rearrangements and segregating when the between-donor standard deviation exceeded 5%. A statistical classification framework was built for diagnosing cytomegalovirus status from the catalog of TCR beta chain sequences. V and J gene assignment, in a later analysis, came from comparing TCR nucleotide sequences with IMGT/GENE-DB human TR gene sequences. The TCRdist pipeline was used in a later analysis to assign CDR3 sequences and most-parsimonious VDJ recombination scenarios. In a later analysis, each TCR beta chain was defined by its CDR3 amino acid sequence together with its V-gene family, and reads without a unique V-gene family were excluded. A later analysis removed roughly 590 highly shared, low-generation-probability nucleotide sequences to deal with suspected cross-contamination and a sequencing artifact. In a later analysis, a clonal expansion index was calculated for each public chain from normalized within-repertoire ranks of inferred template counts. In a later analysis, generation probabilities were computed using a VDJ recombination model fitted to out-of-frame rearrangements, and the results were checked against IGoR. In a later analysis, hypergeometric tests were used to score TCR-TCR, TCR-HLA and TCR-CMV co-occurrence, with a repertoire-size bias correction applied to TCR pairs. A later analysis estimated false discovery rates by permuting HLA or CMV assignments 20 times. In a later analysis, co-occurring TCRs were grouped using DBSCAN, with TCRdist sequence similarity added in when clustering inside HLA-allele-positive subsets. Co-occurrence clustering excluded repertoires with fewer than 30,000 or more than 120,000 public chains, plus five with anomalous nucleotide sharing. The clones in this table, taken by TCRdb from immuneACCESS, are in-frame only. Not every clone is retained; where verified, under half of the shortfall comes from an unresolved V gene, and the cause of the rest is unknown. V, J and clone size reflect that table, while D and trimming were determined from the DNA. The sample data list about 190,000 clones, and around 85% of these were observed just once. The ten biggest clones cover 3% to 4.5% of the sample.

The source of the sample is a study of cytomegalovirus exposure and HLA in healthy donors (dated by TCRdb to about 2017). Looking at the study overall: According to an earlier analysis of 587 of the donors, some 170 million T cells yielded 90 million to 140 million unique TCR beta sequences and approximately 280 Gb of sequence data. About 320 gigabases of sequencing data and approximately 80 million unique TCR sequences were included in an early release covering roughly 700 HLA-typed donors. Of the roughly 410 genotyped donors, 81% were placed in the genetic ancestry cluster associated with self-reported Caucasian donors. The study aimed to test whether signatures of past pathogen exposure could be identified by cataloging public T cell receptors. The study profiled the T cell repertoires of 500 to 800 subjects by immunosequencing and related them to cytomegalovirus serostatus. Along with the approximately 650-subject first cohort, a separate validation cohort of 120 different subjects was used. The study combined high-throughput TCR immunosequencing, statistical association of individual TCRs with disease status, and machine learning to predict cytomegalovirus infection status. A later analysis re-analyzed previously published TCR beta repertoires from roughly 630 donors and added high-resolution HLA genotyping to study TCR occurrence patterns. In the later analysis, no new phenotypic data were used to find candidate immune exposures; instead, reliance was placed on TCR beta sequences and their occurrence across donors. An earlier analysis of about 600 of the donors used high-throughput TCR beta sequencing to judge whether each TCR beta V gene segment behaved as functional or pseudogenic. Donor age, sex, ethnicity and CMV serostatus were collected together with the repertoire data. A later genetic analysis used genome-wide SNP genotypes for about 65% of the 666 donors, treating that subset as a discovery cohort. Every discovery cohort repertoire had been produced on one sequencing platform. Both class I and class II loci were covered by HLA typing, at four-digit resolution. The number of donors typed differed by locus, with about 629-630 for A, B, C, DRB1 and DQB1, around 500 for DQA1, approximately 580 for DPA1, and some 450 for DPB1. Because of strong linkage in the cohort, a handful of DR-DQ haplotypes were treated as single units for association and clustering. On average, around 230,000 unique TCR beta nucleotide sequences were sequenced per donor among several hundred genotyped donors of the cohort, with 15% to 20% of those sequences being non-productive. General conclusions and limits of the study: Compared with equally common non-associated chains, HLA-associated TCR beta chains in a later analysis were more clonally expanded and had lower generation probabilities. A later genetic analysis associated a missense DCLRE1C variant with V-gene and J-gene trimming of TCR beta chains, and an independent cohort replicated the association. In an earlier analysis of approximately 590 of the donors, most TCR beta V segments appeared in productive rearrangements about 87% or about 30% of the time, broadly matching IMGT annotations. Presence/absence analyses assumed roughly uniform sequencing depth across donors, an assumption that may not hold. In the study, roughly 160 TCR beta chains were listed as associated with cytomegalovirus. A few of the identified cytomegalovirus-associated TCR beta chains were confirmed in vitro to be specific for cytomegalovirus antigens. In a later analysis, TCR association rates were found to vary across HLA loci, with the most associated TCRs seen for DRB1 alleles and the fewest for HLA-C alleles. A later analysis reported that several top co-occurrence clusters appeared linked to parvovirus B19, influenza, CMV and Epstein-Barr virus. This cohort had only TCR beta chains sequenced, and the lack of alpha or paired-chain data limited which features could be detected. For the cohort, immune exposure information was limited to CMV serostatus. The authors suggested that the approach could potentially be extended to other disease states and immunological phenotypes. Most TCR sequences were seen in very few donors, while some public TCRs were found in many individuals. Because the 87-base-pair reads could not distinguish some IMGT-functional V segments, including TRBV6-2 and TRBV6-3, those segments were excluded. Strong co-occurrence of HLA alleles, especially DR and DQ, made assigning TCR associations to individual alleles difficult. Because HLA typing was missing for some donors at each locus, association tests included only the typed subset. A later analysis associated about 17,000 TCR beta sequences with specific HLA alleles at a false discovery rate of 0.05. A group of highly shared sequence variants was considered likely to be a technical artifact of the sequencing pipeline. A further reported finding was that TCR beta sequences accurately predicted the HLA-A and HLA-B alleles for most subjects in the first cohort. Correlated functional status among segregating V segments might be attributable to linkage disequilibrium, but an unknown experimental factor could not be ruled out. According to a later analysis, most CMV-associated TCR beta chains appeared to be HLA-restricted, and the HLA associations seemed to be driven largely by CMV exposure. Compared with the roughly 710-donor mean, donors in an Asian-associated ancestry cluster had fewer N-insertions in productive TCRs, according to a later genetic analysis. In both the original and validation cohorts, the classifier was reported to diagnose cytomegalovirus status with high specificity and sensitivity. The earlier analysis of nearly 600 of the donors excluded approximately 17 rarely observed V segments, including chromosome 9 orphons, because counts were too low.

The CDR1 and CDR2 encoded by the germline V gene (reference sequence) are LNHDA and SQIVND. The junction carries 10 bases between V and J, which are trimmed by 5 bases and 11 bases respectively. Spanning cysteine to phenylalanine, the CDR3 consists of 11 amino acids. Just CDR3 DNA is preserved here, 33 bases in frame from base 1. In total, 500 to 700 healthy bone marrow donors made up the cohort. All cohort members were sampled while nominally healthy, although unrecorded immune exposures were likely present. The donor was CMV seronegative and was included in the group of a few hundred seronegative cohort members. Each donor provided a peripheral blood sample, and peripheral blood mononuclear cells were used for TCR beta sequencing. The Qiagen DNeasy Blood Extraction Kit was used to extract genomic DNA from the blood cell samples.

The receptor comes from a man aged 50 to 59 in good health and CMV-seronegative. Rearrangement joined TRBV19 to TRBJ1-5, with the D gene uncertain. The specimen was PBMCs. DNA sequence: TGTGCCAGTAGTTCGCTAAAGTCCCAGCATTTT. It specifies CASSSLKSQHF.